This is a list of T cell receptor beta chains from one sample in a study of OX40 agonist ivuxolimab in advanced cancers. Measured with immunoSEQ multiplex PCR; TCRdb has only the in-frame clones, and not every one. There are approximately 50,000 clones in the sample; approximately 84% occur only once, and roughly an eighth lies in the top ten. Material: CD4+ or CD8+ T cells sorted from blood, obtained in a trial of the OX40 agonist ivuxolimab. The source is an adult with an advanced solid tumor such as melanoma, head and neck, liver or kidney cancer. The CDR3 runs from the conserved cysteine through the conserved F or W. A D gene is named only where the DNA matches it firmly. A row's size may be missing; if present it is once, few, many or a size class.

j_call: TRBJ2-7; d_call: TRBD2; v_call: TRBV5-1; clone_size: .; cdr3_nt: TGCGCCAGCAGCCCCTACGGGCGGGAGGGCAGGTACGAGCAGTACTTC; cdr3_aa: CASSPYGREGRYEQYF
j_call: TRBJ2-1; d_call: .; v_call: TRBV6-5; clone_size: .; cdr3_nt: TGTGCCAGCAGTCTAAACCCGGGACGGTACAATGAGCAGTTCTTC; cdr3_aa: CASSLNPGRYNEQFF
j_call: TRBJ1-4; d_call: .; v_call: TRBV19; clone_size: .; cdr3_nt: TGTGCCAGTAGTATCTTGGGGATCGAAAAACTGTTTTTT; cdr3_aa: CASSILGIEKLFF
j_call: TRBJ1-1; d_call: .; v_call: TRBV6-1; clone_size: once; cdr3_nt: TGTGCCAGCACCAGGGGCACAGGCACTGAAGCTTTCTTT; cdr3_aa: CASTRGTGTEAFF
j_call: TRBJ2-7; d_call: TRBD2; v_call: TRBV6-5; clone_size: .; cdr3_nt: TGTGCCAGCAGTTCGCTGAGGGGAGCGGGGTCCTACGAGCAGTACTTC; cdr3_aa: CASSSLRGAGSYEQYF
j_call: TRBJ2-4; d_call: TRBD1; v_call: TRBV4-1; clone_size: .; cdr3_nt: TGCGCCAGCAGCCTTCGGGACAGCAACAAAAACATTCAGTACTTC; cdr3_aa: CASSLRDSNKNIQYF
j_call: TRBJ2-2; d_call: .; v_call: TRBV18; clone_size: few; cdr3_nt: TGTGCCAGCTCACCTCCACAGGGCCGGGAGCTGTTTTTT; cdr3_aa: CASSPPQGRELFF
j_call: TRBJ2-5; d_call: .; v_call: TRBV4-1; clone_size: .; cdr3_nt: TGCGCCAGCAGCCAAAACTGGGGGGAGACCCAGTACTTC; cdr3_aa: CASSQNWGETQYF
j_call: TRBJ2-6; d_call: .; v_call: TRBV28; clone_size: once; cdr3_nt: TGTGCCAGCACCTCTGGGGCCAACGTCCTGACTTTC; cdr3_aa: CASTSGANVLTF
j_call: TRBJ2-7; d_call: .; v_call: TRBV29-1; clone_size: .; cdr3_nt: TGCAGCGTTGGGACATCCTCTTGGGCTAGCGTCTCCTACGAGCAGTACTTC; cdr3_aa: CSVGTSSWASVSYEQYF